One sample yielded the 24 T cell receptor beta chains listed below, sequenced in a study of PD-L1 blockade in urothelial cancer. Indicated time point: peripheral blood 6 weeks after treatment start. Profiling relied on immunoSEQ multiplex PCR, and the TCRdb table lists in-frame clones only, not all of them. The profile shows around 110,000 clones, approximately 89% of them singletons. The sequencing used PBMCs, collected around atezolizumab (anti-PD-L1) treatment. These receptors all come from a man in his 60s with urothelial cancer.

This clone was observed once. Written as DNA, the CDR3 is TGCGCCAGCAGCTTCACGGGACAAGCCACAGATACGCAGTATTTT. Translation: CASSFTGQATDTQYF. The gene calls are TRBV5-1 and TRBJ2-3, with D possibly being TRBD1 (6 bases). The CDR3 consists of 15 residues. Germline lookup yields CDR1 SGHRS and CDR2 YFSETQ. The germline V and J ends were trimmed by 2 bases and 2 bases, with 12 bases remaining between them.

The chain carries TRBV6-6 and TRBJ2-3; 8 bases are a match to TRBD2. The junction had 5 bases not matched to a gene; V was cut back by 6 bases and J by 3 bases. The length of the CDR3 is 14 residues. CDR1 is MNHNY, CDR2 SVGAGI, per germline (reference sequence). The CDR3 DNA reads TGTGCCAGCAGCCGGGGGGGCCGAACAGATACGCAGTATTTT. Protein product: CASSRGGRTDTQYF.

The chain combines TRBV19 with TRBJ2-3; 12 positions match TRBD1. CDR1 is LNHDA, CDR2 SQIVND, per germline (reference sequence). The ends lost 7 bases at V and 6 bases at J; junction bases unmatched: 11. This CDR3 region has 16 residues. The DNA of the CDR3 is TGTGCCAGTAACTACCGGGGACAGGGGGCGGCGGATACGCAGTATTTT. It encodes CASNYRGQGAADTQYF.

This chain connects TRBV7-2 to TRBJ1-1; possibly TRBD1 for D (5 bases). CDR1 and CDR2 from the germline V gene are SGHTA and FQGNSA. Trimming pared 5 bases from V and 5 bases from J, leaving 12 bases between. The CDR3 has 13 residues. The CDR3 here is CASSLRKGTEAFF. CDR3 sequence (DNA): TGTGCCAGCAGCCTACGAAAGGGGACTGAAGCTTTCTTT.

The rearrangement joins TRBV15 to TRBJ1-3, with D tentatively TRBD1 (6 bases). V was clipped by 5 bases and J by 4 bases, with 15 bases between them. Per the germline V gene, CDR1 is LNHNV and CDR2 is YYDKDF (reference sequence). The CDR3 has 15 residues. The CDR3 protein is CATSGRTGKGNTIYF. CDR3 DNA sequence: TGTGCCACCAGCGGGAGAACAGGGAAGGGAAACACCATATATTTT.

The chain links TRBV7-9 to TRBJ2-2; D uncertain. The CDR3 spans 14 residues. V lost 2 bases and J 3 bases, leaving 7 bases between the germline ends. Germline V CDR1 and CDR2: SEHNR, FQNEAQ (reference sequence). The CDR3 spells CASSLPEYTGELFF. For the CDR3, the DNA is TGTGCCAGCAGCTTACCCGAGTACACCGGGGAGCTGTTTTTT.

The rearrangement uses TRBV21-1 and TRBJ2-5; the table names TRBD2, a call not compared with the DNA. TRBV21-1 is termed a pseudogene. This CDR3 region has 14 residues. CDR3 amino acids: CASSTRTSGETQYF. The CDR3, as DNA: TGTGCCAGCAGCACTAGGACTAGCGGGGAGACCCAGTACTTC.

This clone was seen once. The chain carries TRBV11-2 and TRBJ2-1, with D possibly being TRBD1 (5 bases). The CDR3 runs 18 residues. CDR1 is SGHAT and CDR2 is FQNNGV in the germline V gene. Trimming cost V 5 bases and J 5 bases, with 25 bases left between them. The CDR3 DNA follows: TGTGCCAGCAGCCCAGACCCCCTAAACAGGCGCCTCAACAATGAGCAGTTCTTC. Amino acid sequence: CASSPDPLNRRLNNEQFF.

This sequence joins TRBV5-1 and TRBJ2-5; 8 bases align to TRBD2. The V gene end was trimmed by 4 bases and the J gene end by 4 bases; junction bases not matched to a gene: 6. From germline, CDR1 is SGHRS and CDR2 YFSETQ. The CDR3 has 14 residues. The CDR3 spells CASSPGGAGETQYF. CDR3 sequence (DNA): TGCGCCAGCAGCCCCGGGGGGGCAGGAGAGACCCAGTACTTC.

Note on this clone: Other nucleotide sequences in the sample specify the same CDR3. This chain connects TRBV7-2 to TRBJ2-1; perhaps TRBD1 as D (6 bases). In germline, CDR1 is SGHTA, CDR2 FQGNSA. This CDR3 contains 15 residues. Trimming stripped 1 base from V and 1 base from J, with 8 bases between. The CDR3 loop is CASSLVGTSYNEQFF. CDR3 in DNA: TGTGCCAGCAGCTTAGTGGGGACATCCTACAATGAGCAGTTCTTC.

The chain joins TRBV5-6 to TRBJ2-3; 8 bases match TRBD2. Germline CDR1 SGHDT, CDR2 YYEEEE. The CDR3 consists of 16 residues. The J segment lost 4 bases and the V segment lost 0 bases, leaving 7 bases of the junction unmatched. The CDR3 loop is CASSLVSGRPADTQYF. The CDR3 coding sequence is TGTGCCAGCAGCTTGGTCAGCGGGAGACCCGCAGATACGCAGTATTTT.

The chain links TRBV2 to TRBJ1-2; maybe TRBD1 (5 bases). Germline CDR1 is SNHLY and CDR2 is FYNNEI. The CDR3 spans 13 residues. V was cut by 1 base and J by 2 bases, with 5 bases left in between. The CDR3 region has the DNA TGTGCCAGCAGTGAAGACAGGAACTATGGCTACACCTTC. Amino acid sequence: CASSEDRNYGYTF.

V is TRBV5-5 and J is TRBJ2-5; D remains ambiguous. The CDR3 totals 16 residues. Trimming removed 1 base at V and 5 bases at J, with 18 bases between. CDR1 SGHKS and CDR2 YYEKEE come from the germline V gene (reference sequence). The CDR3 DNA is TGTGCCAGCAGCTTGTACTCTGCGGCAGCACCCGAGACCCAGTACTTC. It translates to CASSLYSAAAPETQYF.

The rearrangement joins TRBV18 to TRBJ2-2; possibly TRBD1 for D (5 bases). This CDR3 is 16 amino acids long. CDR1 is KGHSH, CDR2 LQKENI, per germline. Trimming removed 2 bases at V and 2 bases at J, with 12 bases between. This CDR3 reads CASSPKTDRNTGELFF. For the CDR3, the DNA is TGTGCCAGCTCACCAAAGACAGACAGAAACACCGGGGAGCTGTTTTTT.

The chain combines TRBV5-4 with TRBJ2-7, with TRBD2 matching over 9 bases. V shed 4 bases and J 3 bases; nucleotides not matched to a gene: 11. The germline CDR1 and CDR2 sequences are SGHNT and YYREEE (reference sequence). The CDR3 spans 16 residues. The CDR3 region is CASSRGAAGGFYEQYF. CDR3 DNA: TGTGCCAGCAGCCGAGGGGCAGCGGGAGGATTCTACGAGCAGTACTTC.

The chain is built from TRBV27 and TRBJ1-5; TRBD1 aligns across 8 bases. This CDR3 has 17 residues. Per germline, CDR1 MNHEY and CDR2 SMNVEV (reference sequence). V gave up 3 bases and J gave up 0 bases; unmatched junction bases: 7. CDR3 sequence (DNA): TGTGCCAGCAGTTTTCCCTACAGGGGGTTTAGCAATCAGCCCCAGCATTTT. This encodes CASSFPYRGFSNQPQHF.

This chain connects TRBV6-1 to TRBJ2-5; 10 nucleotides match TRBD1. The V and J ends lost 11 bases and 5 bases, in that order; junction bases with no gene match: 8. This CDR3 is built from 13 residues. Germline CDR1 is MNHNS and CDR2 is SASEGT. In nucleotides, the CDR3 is TGTGCCGGCGACAGGGGGCGCGGGGAGACCCAGTACTTC. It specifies CAGDRGRGETQYF.

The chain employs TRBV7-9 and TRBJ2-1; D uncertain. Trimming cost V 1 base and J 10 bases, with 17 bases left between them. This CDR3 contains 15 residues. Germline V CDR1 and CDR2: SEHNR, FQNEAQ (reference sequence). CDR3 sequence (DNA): TGTGCCAGCAGCTTAGGGGCGTCGTCATCAAGGGAGCAGTTCTTC. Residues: CASSLGASSSREQFF. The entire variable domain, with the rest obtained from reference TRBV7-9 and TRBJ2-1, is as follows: DTGVSQNPRHKITKRGQNVTFRCDPISEHNRLYWYRQTLGQGPEFLTYFQNEAQLEKSRLLSDRFSAERPKGSFSTLEIQRTEQGDSAMYLCASSLGASSSREQFFGPGTRLTVL.

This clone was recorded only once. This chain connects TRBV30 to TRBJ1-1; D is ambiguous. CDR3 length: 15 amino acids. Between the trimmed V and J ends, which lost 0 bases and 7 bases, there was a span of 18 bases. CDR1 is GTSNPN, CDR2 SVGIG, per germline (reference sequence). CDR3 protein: CAWSVVGGGTGEAFF. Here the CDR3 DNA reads TGTGCCTGGAGTGTAGTCGGTGGAGGAACGGGTGAAGCTTTCTTT.

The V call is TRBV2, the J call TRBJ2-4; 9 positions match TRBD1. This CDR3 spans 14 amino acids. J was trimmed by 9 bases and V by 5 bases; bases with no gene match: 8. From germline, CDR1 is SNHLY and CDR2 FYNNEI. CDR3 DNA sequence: TGTGCCAGCAGTTACCTGACAGGGGGGATCATTCAGTACTTC. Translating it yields CASSYLTGGIIQYF.

The DNA of the CDR3 is TGTGCCAGCTTTAACCGCGGGCGGGAGGGCGTGGAGACCCAGTACTTC. Translation: CASFNRGREGVETQYF. This chain joins TRBV7-9 and TRBJ2-5; 9 nucleotides line up with TRBD2. The J segment lost 5 bases and the V segment lost 8 bases, leaving 15 bases of the junction unmatched. This CDR3 has 16 residues. Germline CDR1 is SEHNR and CDR2 is FQNEAQ (reference sequence).

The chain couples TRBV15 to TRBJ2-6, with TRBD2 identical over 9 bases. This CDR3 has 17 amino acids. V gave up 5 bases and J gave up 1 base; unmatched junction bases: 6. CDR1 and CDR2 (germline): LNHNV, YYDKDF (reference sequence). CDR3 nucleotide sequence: TGTGCCACCAGCGGCGCGGGGGGGTCTTCTGGGGCCAACGTCCTGACTTTC. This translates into CATSGAGGSSGANVLTF.

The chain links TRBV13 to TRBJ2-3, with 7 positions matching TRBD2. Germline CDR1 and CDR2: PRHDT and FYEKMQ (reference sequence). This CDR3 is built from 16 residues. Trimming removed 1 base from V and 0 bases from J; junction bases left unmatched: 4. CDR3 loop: CASSLVPGGSTDTQYF. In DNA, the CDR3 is TGTGCCAGCAGCTTAGTTCCGGGGGGAAGCACAGATACGCAGTATTTT.

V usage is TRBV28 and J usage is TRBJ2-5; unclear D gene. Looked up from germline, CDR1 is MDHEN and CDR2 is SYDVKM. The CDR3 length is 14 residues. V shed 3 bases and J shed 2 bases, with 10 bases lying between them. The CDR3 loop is CASSLAAAQETQYF. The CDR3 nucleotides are TGTGCCAGCAGTTTGGCGGCAGCACAAGAGACCCAGTACTTC.